Below are 17 T cell receptor beta chains sequenced from a single sample in a study of regulatory T cells in long-lasting Graves disease. The time point: persistent/refractory GD, antithyroid drugs over 5 years with positive TRAb. The TCR library was made from RNA that had been extracted from PBMCs in TRIzol. Sequencing libraries for TCR beta were prepared with iRepertoire HTBI primers and Arm-PCR of CDR3 regions. TCRdb used MiXCR to reprocess the multiplex PCR reads, holding one entry per CDR3 protein. The sample records around 450,000 distinct CDR3 sequences, about 22% being singletons. This sample comprised peripheral blood mononuclear cells (PBMCs), obtained when the disease was refractory, from a patient treated with antithyroid drugs. These receptors all stem from a female donor with Graves disease.

This clonotype was seen many times. CDR3 in amino acids: CASIGHLASGAYEQYF. In DNA form, the CDR3 reads TGTGCCAGCATCGGACACCTTGCAAGTGGAGCCTACGAGCAGTACTTC. The chain is built from TRBV6-2 or TRBV6-3 and TRBJ2-7; perhaps TRBD1 as D (5 bases). This CDR3 has 16 residues. Germline values: CDR1 MNHEY, CDR2 SVGEGT. V lost 7 bases to trimming and J lost 2 bases, with 21 bases between them.

V and J are TRBV12-3 or TRBV12-4 and TRBJ2-7, with TRBD1 matching 9 bases. The CDR3 totals 15 residues. Unmatched junction bases numbered 6, after V lost 6 bases and J lost 0 bases. CDR3 in amino acids: CASRRTGVFSYEQYF. The CDR3 DNA reads TGTGCCAGCAGAAGGACAGGGGTCTTCTCCTACGAGCAGTACTTC.

This clonotype was observed at least ten times. The chain uses TRBV28 and TRBJ2-7; D gene ambiguous. Germline CDR1 reads MDHEN; CDR2 reads SYDVKM. This CDR3 spans 12 amino acids. Trimming cost V 6 bases and J 4 bases, with 10 bases left between them. The CDR3 DNA sequence: TGTGCCAGCAGCGGAACGGAGTACGAGCAGTACTTC. Residues: CASSGTEYEQYF.

This clonotype was picked up many times. The V gene is TRBV28, the J gene TRBJ2-5; D possibly corresponds to TRBD1 (7 bases). V lost 0 bases and J 1 base, leaving 9 bases between the germline ends. The CDR3 totals 15 residues. Germline-derived CDR1 and CDR2 are MDHEN and SYDVKM. CDR3 in DNA: TGTGCCAGCAGTTTATGGCAGGGGGGCCAAGAGACCCAGTACTTC. The encoded protein is CASSLWQGGQETQYF. Supplemented by reference TRBV28 and TRBJ2-5, the full variable domain reads DVKVTQSSRYLVKRTGEKVFLECVQDMDHENMFWYRQDPGLGLRLIYFSYDVKMKEKGDIPEGYSVSREKKERFSLILESASTNQTSMYLCASSLWQGGQETQYFGPGTRLLVL.

V and J are TRBV27 and TRBJ2-7; D remains ambiguous. V was shortened by 5 bases and J by 4 bases, with 21 bases between the two germline ends. Germline V lookup: CDR1 MNHEY, CDR2 SMNVEV (reference sequence). CDR3 length: 16 amino acids. CDR3 sequence (DNA): TGTGCCAGCAGTCTCCTTTTGGGTCCAAACGTTTACGAGCAGTACTTC. Its protein product is CASSLLLGPNVYEQYF.

This clonotype was observed a handful of times. DNA of the CDR3: TGTGCCAGCAGCTTCGGACTAGCGGGAGGAGTGGATACGCAGTATTTT. It specifies CASSFGLAGGVDTQYF. V usage is TRBV11-3 and J usage is TRBJ2-3; 14 bases are shared with TRBD2. This CDR3 region has 16 residues. The junction had 5 bases not matched to a gene; V was cut back by 3 bases and J by 6 bases. Germline V gene data show CDR1 as SGHNT and CDR2 as YENEEA. The full variable domain, with the rest looked up from reference TRBV11-3 and TRBJ2-3, is EAGVVQSPRYKIIEKKQPVAFWCNPISGHNTLYWYLQNLGQGPELLIRYENEEAVDDSQLPKDRFSAERLKGVDSTLKIQPAELGDSAVYLCASSFGLAGGVDTQYFGPGTRLTVL.

The genes are TRBV29-1 and TRBJ2-7, with TRBD2 matching over 10 bases. Germline V gene lookup returns CDR1 SQVTM and CDR2 ANQGSEA. The CDR3 is 13 residues long. V shed 4 bases and J 7 bases; nucleotides not matched to a gene: 7. CDR3: CSVGLAGVREQYF. The DNA for the CDR3 is TGCAGCGTTGGGCTAGCGGGAGTGCGGGAGCAGTACTTC.

This clonotype was found many times. The chain uses TRBV28 and TRBJ1-2; 8 bases line up with TRBD1. The length of the CDR3 is 16 residues. Germline trimming cut 6 bases from V and 0 bases from J; bases unmatched to any gene: 9. The germline CDR1 and CDR2 sequences are MDHEN and SYDVKM. The CDR3 coding sequence is TGTGCCAGCAGGAGGGCCGGGACAGGATCTAACTATGGCTACACCTTC. This sequence encodes CASRRAGTGSNYGYTF.

Ten or more counts support this clonotype. The V gene is TRBV27, the J gene TRBJ2-5, with D perhaps matching TRBD1 or TRBD2 (6 bases each). V gave up 6 bases and J gave up 3 bases, with 17 bases separating them. Germline V gene lookup returns CDR1 MNHEY and CDR2 SMNVEV (reference sequence). CDR3 length: 15 residues. CDR3 bases: TGTGCCAGCAGCGTAATGCCAGGGGAGGAAGAGACCCAGTACTTC. Encoded protein: CASSVMPGEEETQYF.

This clonotype was detected once. The CDR3 protein is CASSLLSPSGSSYEQYF. The CDR3, as DNA: TGTGCCAGCAGTTTATTGTCCCCTAGCGGGAGCTCCTACGAGCAGTACTTC. The chain links TRBV27 to TRBJ2-7, with 10 bases aligning to TRBD2. This CDR3 contains 17 residues. Trimming at V came to 1 base and at J to 0 bases, leaving 6 bases not matched to a gene. Germline V gives CDR1 MNHEY, CDR2 SMNVEV (reference sequence).

This clonotype was found a few times. The chain carries TRBV20-1 and TRBJ2-7, with TRBD2 matching 7 bases. This CDR3 has 14 residues. Germline loops: CDR1 DFQATT, CDR2 SNEGSKA (reference sequence). V trimming: 6 bases; J trimming: 4 bases; junction bases outside the gene matches: 12. CDR3 nucleotides: TGCAGTGCCATCACTGGGGACTACACATACGAGCAGTACTTC. Translated, it gives CSAITGDYTYEQYF.

This clonotype was counted ten times or more. V and J are TRBV11-3 and TRBJ1-1; 8 bases map to TRBD1. Losses at the gene ends were 3 bases for V and 4 bases for J; bases not matched to a gene: 1. The CDR3 sequence is 13 residues long. The germline V gene has CDR1 SGHNT and CDR2 YENEEA. CDR3: CASSFGQGTEAFF. The CDR3 DNA sequence: TGTGCCAGCAGCTTCGGACAGGGCACTGAAGCTTTCTTT.

The V gene is TRBV28, the J gene TRBJ2-7; either TRBD1 or TRBD2 may supply D (5 bases each). V gave up 5 bases and J gave up 2 bases, with 19 bases separating them. The CDR3 extends over 16 amino acids. The germline V gene has CDR1 MDHEN and CDR2 SYDVKM. CDR3 coding DNA: TGTGCCAGCAGTCGACCCCCCCAGGGACCACCCTACGAGCAGTACTTC. This sequence encodes CASSRPPQGPPYEQYF.

The V call is TRBV19, the J call TRBJ2-5; D is undetermined. V was pared by 1 base and J by 4 bases, with 4 bases between. Germline CDR1 is LNHDA and CDR2 is SQIVND (reference sequence). There are 12 residues in the CDR3. The CDR3 loop reads CASSIGGETQYF. CDR3 DNA sequence: TGTGCCAGTAGTATAGGAGGAGAGACCCAGTACTTC.

This clonotype came up a few times. The chain couples TRBV9 to TRBJ2-7, with TRBD2 identical over 15 bases. Trimming took 4 bases from V and 7 from J; bases not matched to a gene: 6. CDR1 and CDR2 from the germline V gene are SGDLS and YYNGEE. This CDR3 has 15 amino acids. This CDR3 is CASSSGLAGGGEQYF. CDR3 nucleotides: TGTGCCAGCAGCTCAGGACTAGCGGGAGGGGGAGAGCAGTACTTC. The full variable domain, its missing parts supplied by reference TRBV9 and TRBJ2-7, is DSGVTQTPKHLITATGQRVTLRCSPRSGDLSVYWYQQSLDQGLQFLIQYYNGEERAKGNILERFSAQQFPDLHSELNLSSLELGDSALYFCASSSGLAGGGEQYFGPGTRLTVT.

The CDR3 loop is CATTRLAGDGEQYF. The CDR3 DNA follows: TGTGCCACCACCCGACTAGCGGGAGACGGCGAGCAGTACTTC. The chain combines TRBV19 with TRBJ2-7; 12 nucleotides match TRBD2. The CDR3 runs 14 residues. V trimming: 10 bases; J trimming: 6 bases; junction bases outside the gene matches: 10. The germline CDR1 and CDR2 sequences are LNHDA and SQIVND (reference sequence). The whole variable domain, remainder taken from reference TRBV19 and TRBJ2-7, is DGGITQSPKYLFRKEGQNVTLSCEQNLNHDAMYWYRQDPGQGLRLIYYSQIVNDFQKGDIAEGYSVSREKKESFPLTVTSAQKNPTAFYLCATTRLAGDGEQYFGPGTRLTVT.

A remark on this clonotype: A much bigger clone sits one base away, suggesting this may be a read error. The chain recombines TRBV2 with TRBJ1-1; D is unclear. Trimming took off 8 bases at V and 1 base at J, with 8 bases between the two ends. The V gene's germline CDR1 is SNHLY and CDR2 FYNNEI. The CDR3 is 12 amino acids. The CDR3 is CASAEANTEAFF. CDR3 bases: TGTGCCAGCGCAGAGGCGAACACTGAAGCTTTCTTT.